This T cell receptor beta chain was sequenced for a study of human thymus T cells. As to this clone: The antigen remains undetermined.

The ends were cut back, 1 base at V and 5 bases at J, with 8 bases in the middle. CDR1 is SNHLY and CDR2 is FYNNEI in the germline V gene. This CDR3 has 13 residues. Study-level points and caveats: There appeared to be biased usage of V and J genes in thymic and blood repertoires.

Donors were healthy Finnish babies undergoing corrective operations for congenital heart defects. Blood DNA came from all available leukocytes, not a fixed cell number. Some clones are missing from TCRdb's copy, which holds only in-frame ones; the method was immunoSEQ multiplex PCR. Of about 60,000 clones listed, about 93% are singletons. The sample consisted of blood. The chain joins TRBV2 to TRBJ1-1, with D perhaps TRBD1 (5 bases). The source is a boy less than two years old with a congenital heart defect but otherwise immunologically healthy. For the CDR3, the DNA is TGTGCCAGCAGTGAAGGGGGGTGGACTGAAGCTTTCTTT. It specifies CASSEGGWTEAFF.